These 9 T cell receptor beta chains were sequenced from one sample in a study of neoadjuvant nivolumab and ipilimumab in lung cancer (dated by TCRdb to 2018 to 2020). Library preparation was by the immunoSEQ multiplex PCR assay. TCRdb obtained this table from immuneACCESS and retained in-frame rearrangements with V and J assigned. These tables miss some clones; where compared with another copy, unresolved V genes account for less than half of the shortfall, and the remainder is unexplained. The sample contains approximately 30,000 clones, just over 90% of them found a single time. The ten largest make up about 5% of the sample. The time point label, as the study defines it: at surgical resection after neoadjuvant nivolumab +/- ipilimumab. This material consisted of peripheral blood, taken after neoadjuvant nivolumab, alone or with ipilimumab, at or shortly before surgery. These receptors originate from an adult with non-small cell lung cancer.

The CDR3 region is CASSLRDRGTEAFF. CDR3 DNA: TGTGCCAGCAGCCTCCGGGACAGGGGGACTGAAGCTTTCTTT. This chain uses TRBV2 with TRBJ1-1, with TRBD1 identical over 11 bases. V lost 6 bases and J lost 5; bases outside the gene matches: 5. There are 14 residues in the CDR3. The germline V gene encodes CDR1 SNHLY and CDR2 FYNNEI. Drawing the rest from reference TRBV2 and TRBJ1-1, the complete variable domain is EPEVTQTPSHQVTQMGQEVILRCVPISNHLYFYWYRQILGQKVEFLVSFYNNEISEKSEIFDDQFSVERPDGSNFTLKIRSTKLEDSAMYFCASSLRDRGTEAFFGQGTRLTVV.

The CDR3 DNA sequence: TGTGCCAGCAGCTTAGACGAGGCCGTGGGAGGCTACACCTTC. It specifies CASSLDEAVGGYTF. This rearrangement joins TRBV11-2 to TRBJ1-2; D gene uncertain. Trimming removed 0 bases from V and 8 bases from J, with 13 bases in between. CDR3 size: 14 residues. CDR1 and CDR2 from the germline V gene are SGHAT and FQNNGV.

This chain's CDR3 is CASSFYRDTDTGELFF. The CDR3 nucleotides read TGCGCCAGCAGCTTTTACCGGGACACCGACACCGGGGAGCTGTTTTTT. The V gene is TRBV5-1, the J gene TRBJ2-2; D may be TRBD1 (6 bases). This CDR3 region has 16 residues. Trimming left V 2 bases short and J 3 bases short, with 14 bases between. The V gene's germline CDR1 is SGHRS and CDR2 YFSETQ.

The rearrangement joins TRBV14 to TRBJ1-6; D unclear. The V gene's germline CDR1 is SGHDN and CDR2 FVKESK. The V and J ends lost 1 base and 0 bases respectively, with 4 bases between them. The CDR3 has 15 amino acids. The CDR3 sequence is CASSQASSYNSPLHF. CDR3 nucleotides: TGTGCCAGCAGCCAAGCTTCCTCCTATAATTCACCCCTCCACTTT.

This chain connects TRBV19 to TRBJ1-1; D uncertain. The CDR3 sequence is 13 residues long. CDR1 and CDR2 from the germline V gene are LNHDA and SQIVND (reference sequence). Trimming removed 5 bases from V and 3 bases from J, with 10 bases in between. The CDR3 nucleotides are TGTGCCAGTAGTCCGCAGAGACACACTGAAGCTTTCTTT. It translates to CASSPQRHTEAFF.

The rearrangement joins TRBV14 to TRBJ1-4; no definite D call. Trimming left V 4 bases short and J 3 bases short, with 15 bases between. Looked up from germline, CDR1 is SGHDN and CDR2 is FVKESK. The CDR3 loop spans 16 amino acids. CDR3 protein: CASSRASGMANEKLFF. The CDR3 region has the DNA TGTGCCAGCAGCCGTGCGAGTGGGATGGCTAATGAAAAACTGTTTTTT.

This clone has just one count. The chain recombines TRBV13 with TRBJ1-6, with TRBD1 matching over 11 bases. J gave up 7 bases and V 1 base, and 3 bases lay outside the gene matches. This CDR3 is built from 16 residues. CDR1 is PRHDT, CDR2 FYEKMQ, per germline (reference sequence). CDR3 protein: CASSLAGTGGNSPLHF. CDR3 in DNA: TGTGCCAGCAGCTTAGCCGGGACAGGGGGAAATTCACCCCTCCACTTT.

The V gene is TRBV2, the J gene TRBJ2-5; no definite D call. V dropped 4 bases and J dropped 8 bases, with 8 bases sitting between them. Germline CDR1 is SNHLY and CDR2 is FYNNEI. CDR3 length equals 11 residues. The CDR3 spells CASSVEITQYF. CDR3 in DNA: TGTGCCAGCAGTGTTGAGATAACCCAGTACTTC. Complete variable domain (other parts from reference TRBV2 and TRBJ2-5): EPEVTQTPSHQVTQMGQEVILRCVPISNHLYFYWYRQILGQKVEFLVSFYNNEISEKSEIFDDQFSVERPDGSNFTLKIRSTKLEDSAMYFCASSVEITQYFGPGTRLLVL.

The J gene is TRBJ2-2, the V gene TRBV7-3, with D maybe TRBD1 (8 bases). V dropped 5 bases and J dropped 4 bases, with 17 bases sitting between them. The CDR3 is made up of 16 amino acids. Per the germline V gene, CDR1 is SGHTA and CDR2 is FQGTGA. The CDR3 loop is CASSPSTGGGTGELFF. DNA for the CDR3: TGTGCCAGCAGCCCCTCAACAGGGGGGGGCACCGGGGAGCTGTTTTTT.